Each of the 15 T cell receptor beta chains below was sequenced from the same sample in a study of blood T cell repertoires in COVID-19. Produced via immunoSEQ multiplex PCR; TCRdb's table is partial and in-frame only. The sample holds 100,000 to 150,000 clones, over 75% seen once. The sequenced sample consisted of peripheral blood. These receptors were collected from a man aged 30 to 39 with COVID-19, enrolled during active disease.

V usage is TRBV11-2 and J usage is TRBJ1-1; weak D call: TRBD1 (6 bases). This CDR3 spans 15 amino acids. V was trimmed by 1 base and J by 2 bases, leaving 11 bases between them. Germline lookup yields CDR1 SGHAT and CDR2 FQNNGV. The chain's CDR3 is CASSLVGQLNTEAFF. CDR3 DNA: TGTGCCAGCAGCTTAGTAGGACAGCTAAACACTGAAGCTTTCTTT.

The CDR3 sequence is CASSFGGRTDTQYF. The CDR3 DNA follows: TGTGCCAGCAGTTTCGGCGGGCGCACAGATACGCAGTATTTT. This chain links TRBV28 with TRBJ2-3; D perhaps matches TRBD2 (5 bases). Germline V lookup: CDR1 MDHEN, CDR2 SYDVKM. Between the trimmed V and J ends, which lost 3 bases and 1 base, there was a span of 8 bases. CDR3 size: 14 residues.

This clone was counted only a few times. The gene calls are TRBV27 and TRBJ1-6; D not resolved. Germline V gives CDR1 MNHEY, CDR2 SMNVEV (reference sequence). Trimming shortened V by 4 bases and J by 3 bases, and 4 bases separated the two germline ends. This CDR3 is 13 amino acids long. This chain's CDR3 is CASSSHYNSPLHF. The CDR3 DNA reads as TGTGCCAGCAGTTCACACTATAATTCACCCCTCCACTTT.

The rearrangement uses TRBV5-5 and TRBJ1-1, with 7 bases identical to TRBD1. The germline V gene has CDR1 SGHKS and CDR2 YYEKEE (reference sequence). With V trimmed by 4 bases and J by 2 bases, 5 bases remained unmatched. The CDR3 length is 14 residues. This CDR3 is CASSPTGLNTEAFF. CDR3 nucleotide sequence: TGTGCCAGCAGCCCGACAGGGTTAAACACTGAAGCTTTCTTT.

J is TRBJ1-4 and V is TRBV6-6; D remains ambiguous. Trimming cost V 6 bases and J 14 bases, with 16 bases left between them. The germline CDR1 and CDR2 sequences are MNHNY and SVGAGI (reference sequence). The CDR3 runs 12 residues. In nucleotides, the CDR3 is TGTGCCAGCAGCCGGGATTGGGAAACCCTGTTTTTT. Translating it yields CASSRDWETLFF.

This chain connects TRBV9 to TRBJ2-7, with 8 bases matching TRBD1. The germline V gene has CDR1 SGDLS and CDR2 YYNGEE. The CDR3 length is 14 residues. The V and J ends lost 4 bases and 5 bases, in that order; junction bases with no gene match: 8. The chain's CDR3 is CASSPWTGFNEQYF. CDR3 DNA: TGTGCCAGCAGCCCCTGGACAGGGTTCAACGAGCAGTACTTC.

This clone appeared once. The rearrangement uses TRBV5-3 and TRBJ1-4; D not certain. TRBV5-3 is reported as an ORF; its role is uncertain. This CDR3 has 14 amino acids. The ends were cut back, 0 bases at V and 8 bases at J, with 11 bases in the middle. CDR3 nucleotides: TGTGCCAGAAGCTTGGGCGGTGGGAGGGAAAAACTGTTTTTT. This encodes CARSLGGGREKLFF.

In this sample, this clone turned up many times. The chain carries TRBV5-1 and TRBJ2-3; 7 positions match TRBD1. CDR3 size: 15 residues. V lost 1 base, J lost 3 bases, and 5 bases stayed unmatched. Germline V gene sequence: CDR1 SGHRS, CDR2 YFSETQ. CDR3 nucleotides: TGCGCCAGCAGCTTGACAGGGGCCTCTACAGATACGCAGTATTTT. Protein product: CASSLTGASTDTQYF.

The chain combines TRBV3-1 (or the pseudogene TRBV3-2) with TRBJ1-6; 11 bases agree with TRBD1. Losses at the gene ends were 0 bases for V and 0 bases for J; bases not matched to a gene: 1. The germline gives CDR1 LGHDT, CDR2 YNNKEL (reference sequence). There are 18 residues in the CDR3. DNA of the CDR3: TGTGCCAGCAGCCAAGAGGGGACAGGGGGCTCCTATAATTCACCCCTCCACTTT. Protein product: CASSQEGTGGSYNSPLHF.

For the CDR3, the DNA is TGCGCCAGCAGTGAGTTTGCGGCTAGCTCCTACAATGAGCAGTTCTTC. This sequence encodes CASSEFAASSYNEQFF. The chain joins TRBV10-1 to TRBJ2-1; D unclear. Trimming removed 1 base at V and 0 bases at J, with 10 bases between. CDR3 length: 16 residues. From germline, CDR1 is WNHNN and CDR2 SYGVQD (reference sequence).

The chain recombines TRBV3-1 (or the pseudogene TRBV3-2) with TRBJ1-1; possible D gene TRBD1, 5 bases. Deletions cut 4 bases from V and 0 bases from J, with 9 bases between. From germline, CDR1 is LGHDT and CDR2 YNNKEL (reference sequence). The CDR3 is 14 amino acids. As DNA, the CDR3 is TGTGCCAGCAGCCGGGGGGAGATGAACACTGAAGCTTTCTTT. It specifies CASSRGEMNTEAFF.

The chain carries TRBV7-8 and TRBJ2-7, with D possibly matching TRBD1 (6 bases). Germline V gene sequence: CDR1 SGHVS, CDR2 FQNEAQ. The CDR3 length is 15 residues. V shed 2 bases and J shed 0 bases, with 11 bases lying between them. CDR3 nucleotides: TGTGCCAGCAGCTTATTTCAGGGGAGCTCCTACGAGCAGTACTTC. Protein: CASSLFQGSSYEQYF. The full variable domain, its missing parts supplied by reference TRBV7-8 and TRBJ2-7, is GAGVSQSPRYKVAKRGQDVALRCDPISGHVSLFWYQQALGQGPEFLTYFQNEAQLDKSGLPSDRFFAERPEGSVSTLKIQRTQQEDSAVYLCASSLFQGSSYEQYFGPGTRLTVT.

The gene calls are TRBV5-1 and TRBJ1-2; D is undetermined. Trimming removed 1 base at V and 7 bases at J, with 8 bases between. Germline CDR1 SGHRS, CDR2 YFSETQ. This CDR3 spans 12 amino acids. The CDR3 protein is CASSLTEGGYTF. CDR3 DNA sequence: TGCGCCAGCAGCTTGACTGAGGGTGGCTACACCTTC. The full variable domain, with the rest looked up from reference TRBV5-1 and TRBJ1-2, is KAGVTQTPRYLIKTRGQQVTLSCSPISGHRSVSWYQQTPGQGLQFLFEYFSETQRNKGNFPGRFSGRQFSNSRSEMNVSTLELGDSALYLCASSLTEGGYTFGSGTRLTVV.

The chain uses TRBV24-1 and TRBJ1-2; 7 bases line up with TRBD1. Trimming took 4 bases from V and 6 from J; bases not matched to a gene: 7. The CDR3 length is 14 residues. Germline lookup yields CDR1 KGHDR and CDR2 SFDVKD. CDR3 residues: CATSDLDRDNGYTF. The CDR3 region has the DNA TGTGCCACCAGTGACCTTGACAGGGACAATGGCTACACCTTC.

The chain has TRBV3-1 (or the pseudogene TRBV3-2) and TRBJ2-1, with 9 bases fitting TRBD2. The CDR3 loop spans 18 amino acids. Losses at the gene ends were 0 bases for V and 4 bases for J; bases not matched to a gene: 10. Germline CDR1 and CDR2: LGHDT and YNNKEL (reference sequence). The CDR3 reads CASSQDTFSGRFYNEQFF. The CDR3 DNA reads as TGTGCCAGCAGCCAAGACACATTTAGCGGGAGATTTTACAATGAGCAGTTCTTC.